This T cell receptor beta chain was obtained from a study of T cells after yellow fever vaccination. Findings and caveats of the study: Bulk-population clonotypes that are abundant could appear as contaminants in FACS-sorted repertoires. Detected again after the booster were most primary-vaccination clones, at about 96% CD4 and nearly 90% CD8. Researchers noted that a small share of clonotypes showed up in both CD4 and CD8 compartments.

Template switching by 5'RACE produced TCR cDNA, adding a universal primer site and UMIs. MiXCR, applied by TCRdb to the 5' RACE reads, yields one record per CDR3 protein. Among a few hundred thousand distinct CDR3 sequences listed, 17% were seen once. CDR1 is SGDLS and CDR2 is YYNGEE in the germline V gene. The CDR3 spans 18 residues. Trimming took 4 bases from V and 0 from J, leaving 20 bases between them. Notes on this clonotype: The antigen is undetermined.

The V and J genes are TRBV9 and TRBJ1-3; TRBD1 is a possible D gene (6 bases). The sequence was obtained from a man aged 18 to 30 who received the YFV17D yellow fever vaccine. Sequences were derived from PBMCs, sampled 4 to 6 days after the first yellow fever vaccination. CDR3 sequence (DNA): TGTGCCAGCAGCCCAGCTATGACAGGTTCCACCTCTGGAAACACCATATATTTT. Translated: CASSPAMTGSTSGNTIYF.